This TCR beta chain was sequenced during a study of molecular identifiers for immune sequencing clone quantification. Study conclusions and caveats: Over 97% of effector molecules, but under 1% in naive cells, were held by clones with more than 20 RNA copies.

Libraries of naive CD8 T cells were made from roughly 18,000 to 920,000 sorted cells. They used 10%, 30% or 50% RNA. Researchers sorted naive CD8 T cells as cells that were CD8+CD4-CCR7+CD45RA+. The CDR3 is 10 amino acids. CDR1 SQVTM and CDR2 ANQGSEA come from the germline V gene. Listed TCR primers, together with previously described methods, were used for the bulk TCR libraries. TCRdb reprocessed the PCR reads with MiXCR, giving one entry per CDR3 protein. The profile shows hundreds of thousands of distinct CDR3 sequences, over 20% of them singletons. As for this clonotype: Its target is not known. A much more abundant neighbour one base away suggests this may be a read error.

The chain is built from TRBV29-1 and TRBJ2-1; tentative D call: TRBD2 (6 bases). The sequencing input was naive CD8+ T cells from blood, with Jurkat cell RNA spiked in. Subset defined: FACS-sorted CD8+CD4-CCR7+CD45RA+ naive T cells. The receptor was isolated from a human donor in good health. Some libraries in this study had Jurkat cell RNA spiked in. The CDR3 loop reads CCVTSPAEFF. CDR3 coding DNA: TGCTGCGTTACTAGCCCCGCGGAGTTCTTC.